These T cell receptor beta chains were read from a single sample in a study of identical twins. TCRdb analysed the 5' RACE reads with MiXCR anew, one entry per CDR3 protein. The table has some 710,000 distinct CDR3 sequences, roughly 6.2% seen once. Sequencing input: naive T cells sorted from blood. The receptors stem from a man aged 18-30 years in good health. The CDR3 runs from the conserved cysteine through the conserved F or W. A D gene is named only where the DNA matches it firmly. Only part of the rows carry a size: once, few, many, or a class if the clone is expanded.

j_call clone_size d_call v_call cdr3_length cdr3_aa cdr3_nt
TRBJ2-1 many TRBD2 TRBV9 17 CASSVYSSGSSYNEQFF TGTGCCAGCAGCGTATACTCTAGCGGAAGCTCCTACAATGAGCAGTTCTTC
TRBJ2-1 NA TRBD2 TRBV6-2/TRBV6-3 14 CASSPGGAGYEQFF TGTGCCAGCAGCCCCGGGGGGGCAGGGTATGAGCAGTTCTTC
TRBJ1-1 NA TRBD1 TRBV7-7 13 CASSVSTGAEAFF TGTGCCAGCAGCGTATCGACAGGGGCTGAAGCTTTCTTT
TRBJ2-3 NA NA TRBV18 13 CASSPQSADTQYF TGTGCCAGCTCACCACAGAGCGCAGATACGCAGTATTTT
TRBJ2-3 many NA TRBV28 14 CASSPAESTDTQYF TGTGCCAGCAGTCCGGCAGAGAGCACAGATACGCAGTATTTT
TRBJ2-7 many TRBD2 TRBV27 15 CASSEPGLASYEQYF TGTGCCAGCAGTGAACCGGGACTAGCTTCCTACGAGCAGTACTTC
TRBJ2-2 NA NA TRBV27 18 CASSLLWGGAGDTGELFF TGTGCCAGCAGTCTCCTGTGGGGGGGAGCAGGGGACACCGGGGAGCTGTTTTTT
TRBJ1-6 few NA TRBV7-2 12 CASSYQGTPLHF TGTGCCAGCAGCTATCAGGGGACACCCCTCCACTTT
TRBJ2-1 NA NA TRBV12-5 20 CASGLVLRDIKLPPYNEQFF TGTGCTAGTGGTTTGGTACTCCGGGACATCAAACTGCCGCCCTACAATGAGCAGTTCTTC
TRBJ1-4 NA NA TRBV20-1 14 CSARPGVVGEKLFF TGCAGTGCTAGACCCGGTGTGGTAGGCGAAAAACTGTTTTTT
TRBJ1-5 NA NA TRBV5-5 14 CASSTGTSYQPQHF TGTGCCAGCAGCACCGGGACAAGTTATCAGCCCCAGCATTTT
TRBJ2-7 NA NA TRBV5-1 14 CASSSGGAQYEQYF TGCGCCAGCAGCTCCGGGGGCGCGCAGTACGAGCAGTACTTC
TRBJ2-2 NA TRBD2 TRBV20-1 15 CSAREASGSIGELFF TGCAGTGCTAGAGAGGCTAGCGGGAGTATCGGGGAGCTGTTTTTT
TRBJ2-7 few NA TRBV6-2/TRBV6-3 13 CASSPGSTYEQYF TGTGCCAGCAGTCCCGGGTCAACCTACGAGCAGTACTTC
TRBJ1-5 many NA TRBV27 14 CASSSGTRNQPQHF TGTGCCAGCAGTTCCGGGACGAGGAATCAGCCCCAGCATTTT
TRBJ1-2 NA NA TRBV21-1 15 CASSKGGGSSNGYTF TGTGCCAGCAGCAAAGGAGGGGGCAGTTCAAATGGCTACACCTTC
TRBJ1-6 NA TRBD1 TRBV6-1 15 CASTYRDRVNSPLHF TGTGCCAGCACCTACAGGGACAGGGTCAATTCACCCCTCCACTTT
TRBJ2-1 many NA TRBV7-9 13 CASSPIAYNEQFF TGTGCCAGCAGCCCGATAGCGTACAATGAGCAGTTCTTC
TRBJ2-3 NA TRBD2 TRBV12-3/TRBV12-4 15 CASRRTSGWADTQYF TGTGCCAGCAGGCGGACTAGCGGATGGGCAGATACGCAGTATTTT
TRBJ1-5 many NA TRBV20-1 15 CSARARGTSNQPQHF TGCAGTGCTAGAGCGCGAGGCACTAGCAATCAGCCCCAGCATTTT
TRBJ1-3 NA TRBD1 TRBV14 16 CASSLGTGEPGNTIYF TGTGCCAGCAGCCTCGGAACAGGGGAACCTGGAAACACCATATATTTT
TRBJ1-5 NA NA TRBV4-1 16 CASSQSWTAINQPQHF TGCGCCAGCAGCCAATCCTGGACGGCAATCAATCAGCCCCAGCATTTT
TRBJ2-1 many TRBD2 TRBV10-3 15 CAISASSGYYNEQFF TGTGCCATCAGTGCGTCTAGCGGGTATTACAATGAGCAGTTCTTC
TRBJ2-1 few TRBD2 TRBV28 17 CASRKPGLADSYNEQFF TGTGCCAGCAGAAAACCCGGTCTAGCGGATTCCTACAATGAGCAGTTCTTC
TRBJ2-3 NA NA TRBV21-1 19 CASRPVASGRGGDRYTQYF TGTGCCAGCAGGCCCGTGGCTAGCGGGAGGGGGGGCGACCGCTATACGCAGTATTTT
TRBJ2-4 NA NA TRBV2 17 CASSFIQTELAKNIQYF TGTGCCAGCAGTTTTATTCAGACAGAGCTAGCCAAAAACATTCAGTACTTC
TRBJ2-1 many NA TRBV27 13 CASGSAEYNEQFF TGTGCCAGCGGAAGTGCCGAGTACAATGAGCAGTTCTTC
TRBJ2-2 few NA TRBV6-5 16 CASSYGNFLYTGELFF TGTGCCAGCAGTTATGGCAACTTCCTATACACCGGGGAGCTGTTTTTT
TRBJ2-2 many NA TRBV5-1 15 CASSHLSLNTGELFF TGCGCCAGCAGCCACCTCTCTCTGAACACCGGGGAGCTGTTTTTT